The 25 T cell receptor beta chains below were found in one sample sequenced in a study of T-cell memory formation after mild COVID-19. TCRdb fed the 5' RACE reads into MiXCR, producing one record per CDR3 protein. The repertoire has around 4,000 distinct CDR3 sequences, around 16% of them found once; the top ten carry 2.1%. Sequencing used PBMCs or a T cell subset sorted from them (not recorded which). All receptors derive from an adult who had mild COVID-19 (a few samples of this study predate the infection). Cell type and time point are not known.

This clonotype is termed medium-sized. The chain links TRBV6-2 or TRBV6-3 to TRBJ2-1, with 7 bases matching TRBD2. This CDR3 is 12 amino acids long. CDR1 is MNHEY, CDR2 SVGEGT, per germline. Losses at the gene ends were 8 bases for V and 7 bases for J; bases not matched to a gene: 5. The CDR3 sequence is CASAVGGNEQFF. CDR3 nucleotide sequence: TGTGCCAGCGCAGTGGGGGGGAATGAGCAGTTCTTC.

Note on this clonotype: A much larger clone differs by one base, so this may be a read error. The chain's CDR3 is CDSSRDMDQPQHF. The CDR3 DNA reads TGTGACAGCAGTCGGGACATGGATCAGCCCCAGCATTTT. The V and J genes are TRBV28 and TRBJ1-5; D is perhaps TRBD1 (6 bases). CDR1 is MDHEN, CDR2 SYDVKM, per germline. This CDR3 contains 13 residues.

This clonotype counts as medium-sized. The chain couples TRBV7-9 to TRBJ2-4, with 8 bases that match TRBD2. V lost 4 bases to trimming and J lost 10 bases; unmatched junction nucleotides: 9. CDR1 is SEHNR, CDR2 FQNEAQ, per germline (reference sequence). The CDR3 has 14 amino acids. The CDR3 DNA is TGTGCCAGCAGCTCACTAGCGGCGGGGGGTATTCAGTACTTC. Amino acid sequence: CASSSLAAGGIQYF.

This clonotype was recorded many times. The rearrangement links TRBV5-1 to TRBJ2-5; the match to TRBD2 covers 9 bases. The CDR3 totals 18 residues. Germline V CDR1 and CDR2: SGHRS, YFSETQ. The J segment lost 5 bases and the V segment lost 0 bases, leaving 14 bases of the junction unmatched. The CDR3 here is CASSLVSTGTSFWETQYF. CDR3 in DNA: TGCGCCAGCAGCTTGGTCTCCACCGGGACTAGCTTTTGGGAGACCCAGTACTTC.

The chain joins TRBV2 to TRBJ2-4, with TRBD1 matching over 7 bases. V dropped 6 bases and J dropped 8; count of bases not matched to a gene: 7. CDR3 size: 13 residues. Germline V gene sequence: CDR1 SNHLY, CDR2 FYNNEI. The DNA of the CDR3 is TGTGCCAGCAGCGCGGACAGGTTAGACATTCAGTACTTC. Residues: CASSADRLDIQYF. The whole variable domain, filled in from reference TRBV2 and TRBJ2-4, reads EPEVTQTPSHQVTQMGQEVILRCVPISNHLYFYWYRQILGQKVEFLVSFYNNEISEKSEIFDDQFSVERPDGSNFTLKIRSTKLEDSAMYFCASSADRLDIQYFGAGTRLSVL.

This clonotype was observed many times. The CDR3 reads CASSPAGSETQYF. CDR3 DNA sequence: TGTGCCAGCTCACCAGCAGGTTCGGAGACCCAGTACTTC. This chain connects TRBV18 to TRBJ2-5; D remains unclear. The CDR3 covers 13 residues. V lost 2 bases to trimming and J lost 5 bases, with 9 bases between them. Looked up from germline, CDR1 is KGHSH and CDR2 is LQKENI.

In this sample, this clonotype turned up a few times. V gene TRBV5-5 combines with J gene TRBJ2-5, with D unresolved. Trimming stripped 5 bases from V and 5 bases from J, with 22 bases between. Germline lookup yields CDR1 SGHKS and CDR2 YYEKEE (reference sequence). The CDR3 consists of 16 residues. The CDR3 coding sequence is TGTGCCAGCAGTCGCGCCGGGTCCCCAATTGGGGAGACCCAGTACTTC. Translating gives CASSRAGSPIGETQYF.

In this sample, this clonotype is medium-sized. The chain carries TRBV29-1 and TRBJ2-2; no definite D call. This CDR3 spans 14 amino acids. V lost 3 bases to trimming and J lost 7 bases, with 15 bases between them. Germline CDR1 SQVTM, CDR2 ANQGSEA. CDR3 residues: CSVDSPEISGELFF. The CDR3, as DNA: TGCAGCGTTGATTCTCCGGAGATTAGCGGGGAGCTGTTTTTT.

Judged by abundance, this clonotype is medium-sized. CDR3 in amino acids: CASSYSPGTGLYEQYV. The CDR3 bases are TGTGCCAGCAGTTACTCCCCCGGGACAGGGCTCTACGAGCAGTACGTC. This chain connects TRBV6-2 or TRBV6-3 to TRBJ2-7; 9 bases fit TRBD1. The CDR3 consists of 16 residues. Trimming at V came to 0 bases and at J to 3 bases, leaving 6 bases not matched to a gene. Germline V gene data show CDR1 as MNHEY and CDR2 as SVGEGT.

This clonotype is categorized as medium-sized. The chain employs TRBV5-1 and TRBJ1-1, with 8 nucleotides matching TRBD1. The CDR3 length is 15 residues. The germline CDR1 and CDR2 sequences are SGHRS and YFSETQ. J was trimmed by 1 base and V by 3 bases; bases with no gene match: 5. The CDR3 DNA reads TGCGCCAGCAGCTGGGCCGGGACAGGGAACACTGAAGCTTTCTTT. Translation gives CASSWAGTGNTEAFF.

By share, this clonotype ranks as medium-sized. V gene TRBV7-9 combines with J gene TRBJ1-2, with TRBD1 identical over 7 bases. CDR1 and CDR2 from the germline V gene are SEHNR and FQNEAQ (reference sequence). This CDR3 contains 16 residues. J was trimmed by 6 bases and V by 0 bases; bases with no gene match: 10. CDR3 DNA: TGTGCCAGCAGCTTAGCATACAGGGGTTCGCTGGATGGCTACACCTTC. Translating it yields CASSLAYRGSLDGYTF. The full variable domain, its missing parts supplied by reference TRBV7-9 and TRBJ1-2, is DTGVSQNPRHKITKRGQNVTFRCDPISEHNRLYWYRQTLGQGPEFLTYFQNEAQLEKSRLLSDRFSAERPKGSFSTLEIQRTEQGDSAMYLCASSLAYRGSLDGYTFGSGTRLTVV.

This clonotype is categorized as medium-sized. The chain joins TRBV2 to TRBJ2-6, with D unclear. This CDR3 has 14 amino acids. With 7 bases removed from V and 2 bases from J, the gap between germline ends came to 9 bases. Germline values: CDR1 SNHLY, CDR2 FYNNEI. Written as DNA, the CDR3 is TGTGCCAGCAAAGGACGGGCTGGGGCCAACGTCCTGACTTTC. This translates into CASKGRAGANVLTF.

By its share, this clonotype is medium-sized. The chain recombines TRBV5-1 with TRBJ1-5; no clear D. From germline, CDR1 is SGHRS and CDR2 YFSETQ. This CDR3 is 15 amino acids long. The germline V and J ends were trimmed by 2 bases and 0 bases, with 9 bases remaining between them. As DNA, the CDR3 is TGCGCCAGCAGCTTATTGGGCTATAGCAATCAGCCCCAGCATTTT. Protein product: CASSLLGYSNQPQHF.

This clonotype is medium-sized in the sample. J is TRBJ1-5 and V is TRBV12-3 or TRBV12-4, with unresolved D. The CDR3 covers 13 residues. The V gene lost 6 bases and the J gene lost 5 bases, with 11 bases spanning the gap. CDR3 amino acids: CASREQTDQPQHF. CDR3 bases: TGTGCCAGCAGGGAACAGACCGATCAGCCCCAGCATTTT.

This clonotype is labeled medium-sized. The chain links TRBV20-1 to TRBJ2-1; TRBD2 is a possible D gene (5 bases). Germline assignment: CDR1 DFQATT and CDR2 SNEGSKA (reference sequence). Deletions cut 3 bases from V and 2 bases from J, with 8 bases between. CDR3 size: 13 residues. The CDR3: CSASGVTYNEQFF. Written as DNA, the CDR3 is TGCAGTGCTAGCGGGGTAACCTACAATGAGCAGTTCTTC.

The table lists this clonotype with many counts. This chain uses TRBV7-3 with TRBJ2-7; possibly TRBD1 for D (5 bases). V shed 2 bases and J shed 1 base, with 6 bases lying between them. Looked up from germline, CDR1 is SGHTA and CDR2 is FQGTGA. The CDR3 loop spans 13 amino acids. The CDR3 loop is CASSLGASYEQYF. CDR3 sequence (DNA): TGTGCCAGCAGCTTAGGGGCTTCCTACGAGCAGTACTTC.

Within the sample, this clonotype is medium-sized. The chain joins TRBV20-1 to TRBJ2-1, with D perhaps TRBD2 (6 bases). Trimming cost V 0 bases and J 2 bases, with 11 bases left between them. The CDR3 is 15 residues long. Germline loops: CDR1 DFQATT, CDR2 SNEGSKA (reference sequence). The CDR3 is CSARDLAGPYNEQFF. In DNA form, the CDR3 reads TGCAGTGCTAGAGATTTGGCGGGGCCCTACAATGAGCAGTTCTTC.

This clonotype is medium-sized by share. This chain's CDR3 is CASSRDRGWADTQYF. CDR3 sequence (DNA): TGTGCCAGCTCACGGGACAGGGGATGGGCAGATACGCAGTATTTT. The chain combines TRBV18 with TRBJ2-3; TRBD1 matches 10 bases. Germline V gene lookup returns CDR1 KGHSH and CDR2 LQKENI. The CDR3 extends over 15 amino acids. V lost 4 bases, J lost 4 bases, and 5 bases stayed unmatched.

The chain uses TRBV5-6 and TRBJ2-1; D is unclear. The CDR3 totals 11 residues. The V end was cut by 0 bases, the J end by 9 bases, with 4 bases between. Germline-derived CDR1 and CDR2 are SGHDT and YYEEEE. The CDR3 loop reads CASSLEVEQFF. The CDR3 DNA follows: TGTGCCAGCAGCTTGGAAGTTGAGCAGTTCTTC.

This clonotype is medium-sized (0.01 to 0.1%). J is TRBJ1-4 and V is TRBV5-5; no clear D. The germline gives CDR1 SGHKS, CDR2 YYEKEE (reference sequence). V lost 0 bases, J lost 0 bases, and 9 bases lay in between. The CDR3 is 16 amino acids. CDR3 sequence: CASSLVSTATNEKLFF. The CDR3 DNA is TGTGCCAGCAGCTTGGTCTCGACTGCAACTAATGAAAAACTGTTTTTT.

The V call is TRBV7-9, the J call TRBJ2-3; D gene unclear. Germline-derived CDR1 and CDR2 are SEHNR and FQNEAQ (reference sequence). V lost 1 base and J 1 base, leaving 6 bases between the germline ends. This CDR3 has 14 residues. The CDR3 DNA sequence: TGTGCCAGCAGCTTAGGTATGGGCACAGATACGCAGTATTTT. Its protein product is CASSLGMGTDTQYF.

Relative to its sample, this clonotype is medium-sized. The J gene is TRBJ2-3, the V gene TRBV29-1; D might be TRBD2 (6 bases). The CDR3 sequence is 15 residues long. V was trimmed by 5 bases and J by 0 bases, leaving 15 bases between them. From germline, CDR1 is SQVTM and CDR2 ANQGSEA. This CDR3 is CSVSPPGTSTDTQYF. CDR3 DNA sequence: TGCAGCGTTTCTCCGCCAGGGACTAGCACAGATACGCAGTATTTT.

This clonotype is classed as medium-sized. The chain uses TRBV12-3 or TRBV12-4 and TRBJ1-2, with D uncertain. V lost 6 bases, J lost 0 bases, and 5 bases lay in between. The CDR3 spans 12 residues. CDR3 nucleotides: TGTGCCAGCAGCCCTACTAACTATGGCTACACCTTC. It encodes CASSPTNYGYTF.

This chain links TRBV12-3 or TRBV12-4 with TRBJ2-5; no reliable D call. Trimming pared 1 base from V and 1 base from J, leaving 7 bases between. CDR3 length: 14 residues. Here the CDR3 DNA reads TGTGCCAGCAGTTTAGTGGGCAGCCAAGAGACCCAGTACTTC. Translating gives CASSLVGSQETQYF.

This chain joins TRBV6-6 and TRBJ2-5; TRBD2 might be the D (7 bases). Deletions cut 6 bases from V and 4 bases from J, with 18 bases between. This CDR3 has 15 residues. Germline V gene data show CDR1 as MNHNY and CDR2 as SVGAGI (reference sequence). The CDR3 sequence: CASSVTRGAGETQYF. The CDR3, as DNA: TGTGCCAGCAGCGTTACACGGGGGGCTGGAGAGACCCAGTACTTC.